The 30 T cell receptor beta chains reported below all come from one sample, sequenced in a study of T cells in Graves' hyperthyroidism and ophthalmopathy. Researchers amplified the TCR beta CDR3 regions from RNA transcripts. HTBI primers were used for first-round RT-PCR of the TCR CDR3. One entry per CDR3 protein, called by TCRdb with MiXCR from the multiplex PCR reads. The profile shows hundreds of thousands of distinct CDR3 sequences, around 13% of them singletons. The specimen sequenced was blood. The receptor set was obtained from a young woman with Graves' hyperthyroidism.

The sample holds many counts of this clonotype. CDR3 amino acids: CASARAVNTEAFF. The CDR3 DNA sequence: TGCGCCAGCGCGAGGGCGGTGAACACTGAAGCTTTCTTT. The chain uses TRBV5-1 and TRBJ1-1; no clear D gene. Trimming left V 7 bases short and J 0 bases short, with 10 bases between. This CDR3 is built from 13 residues. Looked up from germline, CDR1 is SGHRS and CDR2 is YFSETQ.

This clonotype has a count of ten or more. The V call is TRBV7-8, the J call TRBJ1-4; a weak D match, TRBD1 (5 bases). CDR3 size: 15 residues. Germline V gene data show CDR1 as SGHVS and CDR2 as FQNEAQ. V was trimmed by 2 bases and J by 7 bases, leaving 14 bases between them. CDR3 sequence reads: CASSLRDGWGEKLFF. The CDR3 DNA reads TGTGCCAGCAGCTTAAGGGACGGGTGGGGTGAAAAACTGTTTTTT.

This clonotype was detected ten times or more. The CDR3 bases are TGCAGTGCTATCCGGGGGTCAGATACGCAGTATTTT. It codes for CSAIRGSDTQYF. The chain recombines TRBV20-1 with TRBJ2-3, with TRBD2 as a possible D gene (6 bases). CDR3 length: 12 amino acids. Looked up from germline, CDR1 is DFQATT and CDR2 is SNEGSKA (reference sequence). The germline V and J ends were trimmed by 4 bases and 4 bases, with 9 bases remaining between them.

Only a few counts were recorded for this clonotype. This rearrangement joins TRBV6-5 to TRBJ2-7; 7 nucleotides align to TRBD1. The germline V gene has CDR1 MNHEY and CDR2 SVGAGI. Trimming removed 2 bases from V and 0 bases from J; junction bases left unmatched: 4. The CDR3 runs to 15 residues. CDR3 DNA: TGTGCCAGCAGTTACGGCGGACAGGTCTCCTACGAGCAGTACTTC. It codes for CASSYGGQVSYEQYF.

This chain uses TRBV5-4 with TRBJ2-3; D not certain. CDR1 is SGHNT and CDR2 is YYREEE in the germline V gene (reference sequence). V lost 3 bases and J lost 4, with 9 bases in between. The CDR3 has 13 residues. For the CDR3, the DNA is TGTGCCAGCAGCTGGAACCCCCCAGATACGCAGTATTTT. Protein sequence: CASSWNPPDTQYF.

This clonotype has ten or more counts. The chain couples TRBV14 to TRBJ1-1; D gene uncertain. Germline lookup yields CDR1 SGHDN and CDR2 FVKESK. Trimming took off 4 bases at V and 4 bases at J, with 13 bases between the two ends. The CDR3 length is 14 residues. CDR3 sequence (DNA): TGTGCCAGCAGCCTAGGGTGGGAAGGCACTGAAGCTTTCTTT. Protein sequence: CASSLGWEGTEAFF. The entire variable domain, with the rest obtained from reference TRBV14 and TRBJ1-1, is as follows: EAGVTQFPSHSVIEKGQTVTLRCDPISGHDNLYWYRRVMGKEIKFLLHFVKESKQDESGMPNNRFLAERTGGTYSTLKVQPAELEDSGVYFCASSLGWEGTEAFFGQGTRLTVV.

This clonotype occurred many times. This chain joins TRBV6-2 or TRBV6-3 and TRBJ2-3; D ambiguous. This CDR3 contains 15 residues. V shed 0 bases and J shed 5 bases, with 12 bases lying between them. Looked up from germline, CDR1 is MNHEY and CDR2 is SVGEGT. The CDR3 region is CASSYSTGSEDTQYF. The CDR3 DNA follows: TGTGCCAGCAGTTACTCAACCGGCTCGGAAGATACGCAGTATTTT.

This clonotype was recorded at least ten times. The genes are TRBV18 and TRBJ1-1; D is ambiguous. Trimming cost V 1 base and J 1 base, with 7 bases left between them. Germline V gives CDR1 KGHSH, CDR2 LQKENI. The CDR3 spans 14 residues. The CDR3 bases are TGTGCCAGCTCACCACAGTCGGGGAACACTGAAGCTTTCTTT. It yields the protein CASSPQSGNTEAFF. Complete variable domain (other parts from reference TRBV18 and TRBJ1-1): NAGVMQNPRHLVRRRGQEARLRCSPMKGHSHVYWYRQLPEEGLKFMVYLQKENIIDESGMPKERFSAEFPKEGPSILRIQQVVRGDSAAYFCASSPQSGNTEAFFGQGTRLTVV.

This clonotype appeared many times. The chain is built from TRBV14 and TRBJ2-5; TRBD1 matches 10 bases. J lost 5 bases, V lost 5 bases, and 8 bases had no gene match. From germline, CDR1 is SGHDN and CDR2 FVKESK. The CDR3 loop spans 15 amino acids. The CDR3 reads CASSSDRGLPETQYF. The CDR3 nucleotides are TGTGCCAGCAGCTCCGACAGGGGGCTACCGGAGACCCAGTACTTC.

In this sample, this clonotype turned up many times. V usage is TRBV11-2 and J usage is TRBJ2-7; the D gene could be TRBD1 or TRBD2 (5 bases each). This CDR3 region has 13 residues. Per the germline V gene, CDR1 is SGHAT and CDR2 is FQNNGV. The ends were cut back, 6 bases at V and 4 bases at J, with 13 bases in the middle. CDR3 DNA sequence: TGTGCCAGCAGGGGGGATTTTTGGTACGAGCAGTACTTC. This translates into CASRGDFWYEQYF.

The CDR3: CASRRSLAGDNYEQYF. The DNA of the CDR3 is TGTGCCAGCAGACGGTCACTAGCGGGGGACAACTACGAGCAGTACTTC. This sequence joins TRBV5-4 and TRBJ2-7, with 11 positions matching TRBD2. Germline assignment: CDR1 SGHNT and CDR2 YYREEE (reference sequence). This CDR3 has 16 residues. Unmatched junction bases numbered 10, after V lost 5 bases and J lost 3 bases.

This clonotype was recorded many times. The chain links TRBV9 to TRBJ2-7; a possible D gene is TRBD1 (6 bases). Trimming cost V 4 bases and J 3 bases, with 14 bases left between them. Germline values: CDR1 SGDLS, CDR2 YYNGEE. CDR3 length: 14 amino acids. The CDR3 region is CASSPRTDIYEQYF. DNA for the CDR3: TGTGCCAGCAGCCCGCGGACAGATATCTACGAGCAGTACTTC.

The V gene is TRBV20-1, the J gene TRBJ2-1; 8 nucleotides match TRBD2. Germline V gene data show CDR1 as DFQATT and CDR2 as SNEGSKA (reference sequence). V was clipped by 0 bases and J by 9 bases; unmatched bases: 22. The CDR3 contains 19 residues. The CDR3 here is CSARDPWRIKGPGGGEQFF. Here the CDR3 DNA reads TGCAGTGCTAGAGATCCATGGCGAATAAAGGGCCCGGGAGGGGGTGAGCAGTTCTTC.

This clonotype has only a few counts. This chain connects TRBV6-1 to TRBJ2-3; D could derive from TRBD1 or TRBD2 (7 bases each). V was pared by 8 bases and J by 2 bases, with 17 bases between. Germline values: CDR1 MNHNS, CDR2 SASEGT. The CDR3 sequence is 15 residues long. CDR3 sequence: CASRTGGQNTDTQYF. The CDR3 bases are TGTGCCAGCCGGACGGGGGGACAGAACACAGATACGCAGTATTTT.

This clonotype was found many times. This chain links TRBV6-7 with TRBJ1-1; D is unresolved. TRBV6-7 is identified as an open reading frame with a role that is uncertain. V lost 5 bases and J 3 bases, leaving 19 bases between the germline ends. CDR3 length equals 16 residues. DNA of the CDR3: TGTGCCAGCAGTCTCTCCGGTGGCCTCCGACACACTGAAGCTTTCTTT. It translates to CASSLSGGLRHTEAFF.

This clonotype appeared many times. The CDR3 nucleotides read TGTGCCAGCAGCACTGGCCCGTTAGGTGGCTACACCTTC. Protein: CASSTGPLGGYTF. This sequence joins TRBV7-3 and TRBJ1-2, with D unresolved. Germline values: CDR1 SGHTA, CDR2 FQGTGA. Trimming took 5 bases from V and 7 from J, leaving 14 bases between them. This CDR3 comprises 13 residues.

This clonotype has more than one count but fewer than ten. The V gene is TRBV5-1, the J gene TRBJ1-5; D is ambiguous. V was pared by 5 bases and J by 9 bases, with 21 bases between. The CDR3 spans 15 residues. Germline CDR1 is SGHRS and CDR2 is YFSETQ. This chain's CDR3 is CASREDGGGMRPQHF. The DNA of the CDR3 is TGCGCCAGCAGAGAGGACGGTGGAGGAATGCGGCCCCAGCATTTT.

The sample holds many counts of this clonotype. A read error may produce the germline difference seen at one junction end. The genes are TRBV6-5 and TRBJ2-5; TRBD1 matches 7 bases. The germline gives CDR1 MNHEY, CDR2 SVGAGI. The CDR3 consists of 13 residues. The CDR3 DNA is TGTGCCAGCGGTTACACAGGGGAAGAGACCCAGTACTTC. Translated: CASGYTGEETQYF.

This clonotype has a count of ten or more. The chain employs TRBV20-1 and TRBJ1-2; D is unresolved. Germline CDR1 is DFQATT and CDR2 is SNEGSKA (reference sequence). The CDR3 length is 15 residues. V lost 0 bases and J 0 bases, leaving 11 bases between the germline ends. Written as DNA, the CDR3 is TGCAGTGCTAGAGATATCCGGGCAGCTAACTATGGCTACACCTTC. Its translation: CSARDIRAANYGYTF.

This clonotype has a count of ten or more. The CDR3 loop is CASSSSGPPDTQYF. CDR3 nucleotide sequence: TGTGCCAGCAGCTCTAGCGGTCCCCCAGATACGCAGTATTTT. This chain joins TRBV5-4 and TRBJ2-3, with TRBD2 matching 7 bases. Germline-derived CDR1 and CDR2 are SGHNT and YYREEE (reference sequence). Losses at the gene ends were 3 bases for V and 4 bases for J; bases not matched to a gene: 5. CDR3 length equals 14 residues. Based on the CDR3 plus reference TRBV5-4 and TRBJ2-3, the full variable domain is ETGVTQSPTHLIKTRGQQVTLRCSSQSGHNTVSWYQQALGQGPQFIFQYYREEENGRGNFPPRFSGLQFPNYSSELNVNALELDDSALYLCASSSSGPPDTQYFGPGTRLTVL.

This sequence joins TRBV30 and TRBJ1-6; a possible D gene is TRBD1 (6 bases). Germline CDR1 GTSNPN, CDR2 SVGIG (reference sequence). V shed 0 bases and J shed 14 bases, with 17 bases lying between them. CDR3 length equals 14 residues. CDR3 DNA: TGTGCCTGGAGTGTGGTCGTAGAGGGGGTGTCCCTCCACTTT. Translation gives CAWSVVVEGVSLHF.

This clonotype was recorded many times. The gene calls are TRBV6-5 and TRBJ2-4, with 7 bases aligning to TRBD1. The CDR3 sequence is 17 residues long. Trimming cost V 2 bases and J 2 bases; bases outside gene matches: 9. CDR1 is MNHEY, CDR2 SVGAGI, per germline. The CDR3: CASSYVLLQGTKNIQYF. In DNA, the CDR3 is TGTGCCAGCAGTTACGTCTTACTACAGGGGACCAAAAACATTCAGTACTTC.

This clonotype was counted many times. The chain uses TRBV2 and TRBJ2-2, with 9 nucleotides matching TRBD1. V dropped 3 bases and J dropped 7; count of bases not matched to a gene: 3. CDR1 is SNHLY, CDR2 FYNNEI, per germline. This CDR3 is 14 amino acids long. This chain's CDR3 is CASSETGGIGELFF. DNA of the CDR3: TGTGCCAGCAGTGAGACAGGGGGTATCGGGGAGCTGTTTTTT.

This clonotype occurred many times. The chain joins TRBV12-3 or TRBV12-4 to TRBJ2-3; 7 bases align to TRBD1. The CDR3 has 15 residues. The V and J ends lost 1 base and 0 bases, in that order; junction bases with no gene match: 1. CDR3 region: CASSLGGQSTDTQYF. In nucleotides, the CDR3 is TGTGCCAGCAGTTTAGGGGGACAGAGCACAGATACGCAGTATTTT.

In this sample, this clonotype turned up many times. The gene calls are TRBV7-3 and TRBJ1-2; D remains ambiguous. Germline CDR1 reads SGHTA; CDR2 reads FQGTGA. Trimming removed 0 bases from V and 3 bases from J, with 8 bases in between. This CDR3 spans 14 amino acids. The CDR3, as DNA: TGTGCCAGCAGCTTAACGCCGGGTGACTATGGCTACACCTTC. Encoded protein: CASSLTPGDYGYTF.

This clonotype was picked up many times. The rearrangement joins TRBV24-1 to TRBJ2-3; D ambiguous. Trimming shortened V by 4 bases and J by 5 bases, and 24 bases separated the two germline ends. Looked up from germline, CDR1 is KGHDR and CDR2 is SFDVKD. The CDR3 sequence is 18 residues long. For the CDR3, the DNA is TGTGCCACCAGTGAACCCTCAGGCAGGTGGATGGGTGGAGATACGCAGTATTTT. Residues: CATSEPSGRWMGGDTQYF.

This clonotype was seen a handful of times. This chain uses TRBV14 with TRBJ2-2, with 13 bases identical to TRBD2. The CDR3 has 17 residues. V lost 3 bases and J lost 1; bases outside the gene matches: 2. CDR1 is SGHDN, CDR2 FVKESK, per germline. Here the CDR3 reads CASSQGLAGRNTGELFF. CDR3 in DNA: TGTGCCAGCAGCCAGGGACTAGCGGGACGGAACACCGGGGAGCTGTTTTTT.

Many counts were recorded for this clonotype. The V call is TRBV29-1, the J call TRBJ2-5, with D perhaps TRBD1 (6 bases). This CDR3 is 13 amino acids long. V dropped 4 bases and J dropped 2 bases, with 11 bases sitting between them. Germline V gives CDR1 SQVTM, CDR2 ANQGSEA. CDR3 sequence reads: CSVGRQGQETQYF. CDR3 coding DNA: TGCAGCGTTGGACGTCAGGGGCAAGAGACCCAGTACTTC. The whole variable domain, remainder taken from reference TRBV29-1 and TRBJ2-5, is SAVISQKPSRDICQRGTSLTIQCQVDSQVTMMFWYRQQPGQSLTLIATANQGSEATYESGFVIDKFPISRPNLTFSTLTVSNMSPEDSSIYLCSVGRQGQETQYFGPGTRLLVL.

The sample holds many counts of this clonotype. This chain uses TRBV18 with TRBJ1-5; possibly TRBD1 for D (6 bases). Trimming took off 4 bases at V and 0 bases at J, with 10 bases between the two ends. CDR1 is KGHSH, CDR2 LQKENI, per germline. CDR3 length: 15 residues. The CDR3 loop is CASSLEQGSNQPQHF. The CDR3 nucleotides read TGTGCCAGCTCACTCGAACAGGGTAGCAATCAGCCCCAGCATTTT. The full variable domain, completed using reference TRBV18 and TRBJ1-5, is NAGVMQNPRHLVRRRGQEARLRCSPMKGHSHVYWYRQLPEEGLKFMVYLQKENIIDESGMPKERFSAEFPKEGPSILRIQQVVRGDSAAYFCASSLEQGSNQPQHFGDGTRLSIL.

This clonotype was counted many times. The chain recombines TRBV29-1 with TRBJ2-5, with 9 bases identical to TRBD1. The germline V gene encodes CDR1 SQVTM and CDR2 ANQGSEA. The CDR3 has 15 amino acids. The J segment lost 2 bases and the V segment lost 4 bases, leaving 8 bases of the junction unmatched. The CDR3 reads CSVVPGTGPQETQYF. CDR3 nucleotide sequence: TGCAGCGTTGTACCGGGGACAGGGCCACAAGAGACCCAGTACTTC.